What follows are 10 T cell receptor beta chains derived from one specimen sequenced in a study of CXCR3-negative and CXCR3-positive naive CD8 T cells. UMI labels and 5' RACE were used to prepare the TRB cDNA libraries. Using the 5' RACE reads, TCRdb records one entry per CDR3 protein without DNA. Here the sample table reports 150,000 or so distinct CDR3 sequences. The sample taken for sequencing was naive CXCR3- CD8+ T cells from blood. The sample's subset: CD45RO-CCR7+CD27+CD95- naive CD8+ T cells lacking CXCR3 (TNR3-). These receptors originate from a human donor in good health. Some clones in this sample may be carry-over from other donors' samples.

CDR3: CASSYIGASEAFF. V and J are TRBV6-5 and TRBJ1-1; without DNA, the TCRdb call of TRBD1 cannot be checked. CDR3 length: 13 residues. Germline V gene sequence: CDR1 MNHEY, CDR2 SVGAGI.

V gene TRBV1 combines with J gene TRBJ2-2. TRBV1 is termed a pseudogene. The CDR3 spans 16 residues. CDR3 residues: CTSSQEPDPNTGELFF.

The chain carries TRBV6-6 and TRBJ1-1. The germline V gene encodes CDR1 MNHNY and CDR2 SVGAGI (reference sequence). The length of the CDR3 is 14 residues. CDR3 sequence: CASSPVVGDGEAFF.

The chain recombines TRBV7-2 with TRBJ2-7; the D call of TRBD2 rests on TCRdb alone, since no DNA is present to check it. The CDR3 is 13 amino acids. Per the germline V gene, CDR1 is SGHTA and CDR2 is FQGNSA. The CDR3 spells CASSLWGLADRYF.

The chain carries TRBV12-3 or TRBV12-4 and TRBJ2-5; TCRdb calls TRBD1, which cannot be checked without DNA. This CDR3 has 11 residues. CDR3 region: CASSPGNPQYF.

The genes are TRBV7-3 and TRBJ1-2; TCRdb reports TRBD1, a call that lacks DNA to check it against. Germline-derived CDR1 and CDR2 are SGHTA and FQGTGA. This CDR3 has 14 residues. This CDR3 is CASSLSGTGDGYTF.

CDR3 protein: CSGQDSYNEQFF. The J gene is TRBJ2-1, the V gene TRBV20-1; TCRdb gives TRBD1 as the D gene, but with no DNA this cannot be confirmed. This CDR3 spans 12 amino acids. Looked up from germline, CDR1 is DFQATT and CDR2 is SNEGSKA (reference sequence).

V is TRBV29-1 and J is TRBJ2-2; TCRdb's D call, TRBD1, is unchecked because there is no DNA. Germline CDR1 reads SQVTM; CDR2 reads ANQGSEA. The CDR3 is made up of 13 amino acids. CDR3: CSLRTSNTGELFF.

The chain carries TRBV29-1 and TRBJ1-1. Germline-derived CDR1 and CDR2 are SQVTM and ANQGSEA. The CDR3 length is 12 residues. CDR3 loop: CSVTAQNTEAFF.

The chain's CDR3 is CATSTSEGAHNEQFF. The genes are TRBV24-1 and TRBJ2-1; TCRdb's assignment of TRBD1 cannot be checked, as there is no DNA. The CDR3 spans 15 residues. Germline CDR1 and CDR2: KGHDR and SFDVKD.